This is a list of T cell receptor beta chains from one sample in a study of shared clonotypes between healthy human individuals. Only in-frame clones appear in the TCRdb table, and some are missing; sequencing was by immunoSEQ multiplex PCR. Of around 510,000 clones in the sample, approximately 94% were seen once. Source material: naive CD4+ T cells sorted from blood. Source of these receptors: a woman aged 25-40 years in good health. Both conserved end residues are part of each CDR3. D genes are given only for firm matches. A clone size is listed for some rows: how often the clone was seen (once, few, many), or a class if it is expanded.

V gene: TRBV28
clone size: -
J gene: TRBJ2-7
D gene: -
CDR3 protein: CASSFLSTGAAYEQYF
CDR3 DNA: TGTGCCAGCAGTTTCCTATCAACAGGAGCCGCCTACGAGCAGTACTTC

V gene: TRBV10-2
clone size: -
J gene: TRBJ2-7
D gene: -
CDR3 protein: CASSLMDIFSYEQYF
CDR3 DNA: TGCGCCAGCAGCCTTATGGACATCTTCTCCTACGAGCAGTACTTC

V gene: TRBV11-3
clone size: -
J gene: TRBJ2-3
D gene: TRBD2
CDR3 protein: CASSSSGSRTDTQYF
CDR3 DNA: TGTGCCAGCAGCTCTAGCGGGAGTAGGACAGATACGCAGTATTTT

V gene: TRBV19
clone size: -
J gene: TRBJ2-5
D gene: TRBD2
CDR3 protein: CASSSSGETQYF
CDR3 DNA: TGTGCCAGTAGTTCTAGCGGGGAGACCCAGTACTTC

V gene: TRBV5-1
clone size: -
J gene: TRBJ2-3
D gene: -
CDR3 protein: CASSLGSREWEDTQYF
CDR3 DNA: TGCGCCAGCAGCTTGGGTAGTCGGGAGTGGGAAGATACGCAGTATTTT

V gene: TRBV4-1
clone size: -
J gene: TRBJ2-5
D gene: -
CDR3 protein: CASSQTRAVQETQYF
CDR3 DNA: TGCGCCAGCAGCCAAACCAGGGCTGTACAAGAGACCCAGTACTTC

V gene: TRBV7-2
clone size: -
J gene: TRBJ1-4
D gene: TRBD1
CDR3 protein: CASSLFRTGTEKLFF
CDR3 DNA: TGTGCCAGCAGCTTATTCCGGACAGGGACCGAAAAACTGTTTTTT

V gene: TRBV20-1
clone size: -
J gene: TRBJ2-3
D gene: -
CDR3 protein: CSASSSSGQYF
CDR3 DNA: TGCAGTGCTTCCTCGTCGTCGGGGCAGTATTTT

V gene: TRBV19
clone size: -
J gene: TRBJ2-7
D gene: -
CDR3 protein: CASSRQGRGDEQYF
CDR3 DNA: TGTGCCAGTAGCAGACAGGGGCGGGGGGACGAGCAGTACTTC

V gene: TRBV7-9
clone size: -
J gene: TRBJ1-2
D gene: -
CDR3 protein: CASSLTRGSSGYTF
CDR3 DNA: TGTGCCAGCAGCTTAACCAGGGGATCGTCGGGCTACACCTTC

V gene: TRBV19
clone size: -
J gene: TRBJ2-3
D gene: -
CDR3 protein: CASSIGAGADTQYF
CDR3 DNA: TGTGCCAGTAGTATAGGAGCAGGGGCCGATACGCAGTATTTT

V gene: TRBV7-8
clone size: -
J gene: TRBJ2-2
D gene: -
CDR3 protein: CASSLVVGPGELFF
CDR3 DNA: TGTGCCAGCAGCTTAGTTGTAGGCCCCGGGGAGCTGTTTTTT

V gene: TRBV2
clone size: -
J gene: TRBJ1-1
D gene: -
CDR3 protein: CASIQALNTEAFF
CDR3 DNA: TGTGCCAGCATTCAGGCACTGAACACTGAAGCTTTCTTT

V gene: TRBV5-6
clone size: -
J gene: TRBJ2-3
D gene: -
CDR3 protein: CASSRRTDATDTQYF
CDR3 DNA: TGTGCCAGCAGCCGGAGGACGGATGCCACAGATACGCAGTATTTT

V gene: TRBV6-6
clone size: -
J gene: TRBJ2-7
D gene: TRBD1
CDR3 protein: CASSWTGSGYEQYF
CDR3 DNA: TGTGCCAGCAGTTGGACAGGGTCGGGTTACGAGCAGTACTTC

V gene: TRBV28
clone size: -
J gene: TRBJ1-5
D gene: -
CDR3 protein: CASSLGLGSSNQPQHF
CDR3 DNA: TGTGCCAGCAGTTTAGGATTGGGATCCAGCAATCAGCCCCAGCATTTT

V gene: TRBV6-6
clone size: -
J gene: TRBJ1-2
D gene: -
CDR3 protein: CASRIQGSIYGYTF
CDR3 DNA: TGTGCCAGCAGAATACAAGGGTCCATCTATGGCTACACCTTC

V gene: TRBV11-3
clone size: -
J gene: TRBJ2-2
D gene: TRBD2
CDR3 protein: CASSPGGLAGDTGELFF
CDR3 DNA: TGTGCCAGCAGCCCAGGGGGGCTAGCGGGAGATACCGGGGAGCTGTTTTTT

V gene: TRBV7-8
clone size: once
J gene: TRBJ2-7
D gene: -
CDR3 protein: CASSLSRGTGEQYF
CDR3 DNA: TGTGCCAGCAGCTTATCTAGGGGGACGGGAGAGCAGTACTTC

V gene: TRBV5-4
clone size: -
J gene: TRBJ2-3
D gene: TRBD2
CDR3 protein: CASSGGASGITDTQYF
CDR3 DNA: TGTGCCAGCAGCGGCGGGGCTAGCGGGATAACAGATACGCAGTATTTT

V gene: TRBV5-1
clone size: -
J gene: TRBJ1-4
D gene: -
CDR3 protein: CASSGRTDPNEKLFF
CDR3 DNA: TGCGCCAGCAGCGGAAGGACAGATCCTAATGAAAAACTGTTTTTT

V gene: TRBV6-5
clone size: -
J gene: TRBJ2-7
D gene: TRBD2
CDR3 protein: CASSYSGSGGTGQYF
CDR3 DNA: TGTGCCAGCAGTTACTCTGGTAGCGGGGGGACCGGACAGTACTTC

V gene: TRBV30
clone size: -
J gene: TRBJ2-3
D gene: -
CDR3 protein: CAWSTPGRWSTDTQYF
CDR3 DNA: TGTGCCTGGAGTACCCCGGGTCGGTGGAGCACAGATACGCAGTATTTT

V gene: TRBV11-2
clone size: once
J gene: TRBJ2-4
D gene: -
CDR3 protein: CASSLTRRAKNIQYF
CDR3 DNA: TGTGCCAGCAGCCTAACAAGGCGGGCCAAAAACATTCAGTACTTC

V gene: TRBV9
clone size: -
J gene: TRBJ1-2
D gene: TRBD1
CDR3 protein: CASRRLTGADYGYTF
CDR3 DNA: TGTGCCAGCAGACGATTAACAGGGGCCGACTATGGCTACACCTTC

V gene: TRBV4-1
clone size: once
J gene: TRBJ2-2
D gene: -
CDR3 protein: CASSQEGMGATNTGELFF
CDR3 DNA: TGCGCCAGCAGCCAAGAAGGAATGGGGGCGACGAACACCGGGGAGCTGTTTTTT

V gene: TRBV28
clone size: -
J gene: TRBJ2-7
D gene: -
CDR3 protein: CASSLGLRGGRYYEQYF
CDR3 DNA: TGTGCCAGCAGTTTGGGCCTTAGAGGCGGGCGGTACTACGAGCAGTACTTC

V gene: TRBV28
clone size: -
J gene: TRBJ2-3
D gene: TRBD2
CDR3 protein: CAAGALAGVRDTQYF
CDR3 DNA: TGTGCCGCCGGGGCCCTGGCGGGAGTGAGGGATACGCAGTATTTT

V gene: TRBV30
clone size: -
J gene: TRBJ2-5
D gene: TRBD2
CDR3 protein: CAWSEGLAGQETQYF
CDR3 DNA: TGTGCCTGGAGTGAGGGACTAGCGGGACAAGAGACCCAGTACTTC

V gene: TRBV6-5
clone size: -
J gene: TRBJ2-7
D gene: -
CDR3 protein: CASSYEGRGGYEQYF
CDR3 DNA: TGTGCCAGCAGTTACGAGGGCAGGGGGGGATACGAGCAGTACTTC

V gene: TRBV11-2
clone size: -
J gene: TRBJ2-5
D gene: -
CDR3 protein: CASSLARQETQYF
CDR3 DNA: TGTGCCAGCAGCTTAGCTAGACAAGAGACCCAGTACTTC

V gene: TRBV7-9
clone size: -
J gene: TRBJ2-2
D gene: -
CDR3 protein: CASSLGPKGPRTGELFF
CDR3 DNA: TGTGCCAGCAGCCTGGGACCCAAGGGCCCCCGGACCGGGGAGCTGTTTTTT

V gene: TRBV30
clone size: -
J gene: TRBJ1-4
D gene: -
CDR3 protein: CACVQWGVEKLFF
CDR3 DNA: TGTGCCTGCGTACAGTGGGGGGTTGAAAAACTGTTTTTT

V gene: TRBV10-3
clone size: -
J gene: TRBJ1-2
D gene: -
CDR3 protein: CAISESGTTYNYGYTF
CDR3 DNA: TGTGCCATCAGTGAATCCGGGACAACGTACAACTATGGCTACACCTTC

V gene: TRBV5-6
clone size: -
J gene: TRBJ1-5
D gene: -
CDR3 protein: CASSLGGEDQNQPQHF
CDR3 DNA: TGTGCCAGCAGCTTGGGCGGGGAAGACCAAAATCAGCCCCAGCATTTT

V gene: TRBV11-3
clone size: -
J gene: TRBJ2-1
D gene: -
CDR3 protein: CASSSEGTFSYNEQFF
CDR3 DNA: TGTGCCAGCAGCTCCGAAGGGACTTTCTCCTACAATGAGCAGTTCTTC

V gene: TRBV2
clone size: once
J gene: TRBJ1-5
D gene: TRBD1
CDR3 protein: CASSEYGTENNQPQHF
CDR3 DNA: TGTGCCAGCAGTGAATATGGGACAGAGAACAATCAGCCCCAGCATTTT

V gene: TRBV2
clone size: -
J gene: TRBJ1-5
D gene: -
CDR3 protein: CASSAVREDQPQHF
CDR3 DNA: TGTGCCAGCAGTGCCGTCAGGGAGGATCAGCCCCAGCATTTT

V gene: TRBV15
clone size: -
J gene: TRBJ1-5
D gene: TRBD1
CDR3 protein: CATSGSRQGGNQPQHF
CDR3 DNA: TGTGCCACCAGCGGGTCCAGACAGGGGGGAAATCAGCCCCAGCATTTT

V gene: TRBV27
clone size: -
J gene: TRBJ1-4
D gene: -
CDR3 protein: CASSLGQYATNEKLFF
CDR3 DNA: TGTGCCAGCAGTTTAGGGCAGTATGCAACTAATGAAAAACTGTTTTTT

V gene: TRBV4-2
clone size: -
J gene: TRBJ2-7
D gene: TRBD2
CDR3 protein: CASSQDITAGVYEQYF
CDR3 DNA: TGTGCCAGCAGCCAAGATATCACAGCGGGAGTCTACGAGCAGTACTTC

V gene: TRBV19
clone size: -
J gene: TRBJ1-2
D gene: -
CDR3 protein: CASRENLGSNYGYTF
CDR3 DNA: TGTGCCAGTAGGGAGAACCTGGGGAGTAACTATGGCTACACCTTC

V gene: TRBV19
clone size: -
J gene: TRBJ1-4
D gene: TRBD1
CDR3 protein: CASRPTGVGEKLFF
CDR3 DNA: TGTGCCAGTAGACCGACAGGGGTAGGTGAAAAACTGTTTTTT

V gene: TRBV11-2
clone size: -
J gene: TRBJ2-7
D gene: TRBD2
CDR3 protein: CASSLDLRSGRAEQYF
CDR3 DNA: TGTGCCAGCAGCTTAGATCTGAGGAGCGGGAGGGCCGAGCAGTACTTC

V gene: TRBV11-2
clone size: -
J gene: TRBJ2-7
D gene: -
CDR3 protein: CASSPNLASSYEQYF
CDR3 DNA: TGTGCCAGCAGCCCAAACCTAGCGTCTTCCTACGAGCAGTACTTC

V gene: TRBV28
clone size: -
J gene: TRBJ1-1
D gene: -
CDR3 protein: CASSIPLSTDLNTEAFF
CDR3 DNA: TGTGCCAGCAGTATCCCGCTATCGACAGACTTAAACACTGAAGCTTTCTTT

V gene: TRBV5-8
clone size: once
J gene: TRBJ2-5
D gene: TRBD1
CDR3 protein: CASSFQGAQYF
CDR3 DNA: TGTGCCAGCAGCTTCCAGGGGGCCCAGTACTTC

V gene: TRBV2
clone size: -
J gene: TRBJ1-4
D gene: -
CDR3 protein: CASCKARLNEKLFF
CDR3 DNA: TGTGCCAGCTGCAAAGCGAGACTTAATGAAAAACTGTTTTTT

V gene: TRBV28
clone size: once
J gene: TRBJ1-5
D gene: TRBD1
CDR3 protein: CASGRGNQPQHF
CDR3 DNA: TGTGCCAGCGGCAGGGGGAATCAGCCCCAGCATTTT

V gene: TRBV11-1
clone size: once
J gene: TRBJ2-3
D gene: -
CDR3 protein: CASSPGGGGLDTQYF
CDR3 DNA: TGTGCCAGCAGTCCAGGCGGAGGCGGGTTAGATACGCAGTATTTT

V gene: TRBV7-2
clone size: -
J gene: TRBJ1-4
D gene: -
CDR3 protein: CASTYYGLSNEKLFF
CDR3 DNA: TGTGCCAGCACCTACTACGGCCTAAGTAATGAAAAACTGTTTTTT

V gene: TRBV15
clone size: -
J gene: TRBJ2-1
D gene: TRBD2
CDR3 protein: CATSREAGAYNEQFF
CDR3 DNA: TGTGCCACCAGCAGAGAAGCGGGAGCTTACAATGAGCAGTTCTTC

V gene: TRBV7-9
clone size: -
J gene: TRBJ1-2
D gene: -
CDR3 protein: CASSLAMQGGYGYTF
CDR3 DNA: TGTGCCAGCAGCTTAGCGATGCAGGGTGGGTATGGCTACACCTTC

V gene: TRBV5-1
clone size: -
J gene: TRBJ2-7
D gene: -
CDR3 protein: CARQGSYEQYF
CDR3 DNA: TGCGCCAGACAGGGCTCCTACGAGCAGTACTTC